Each of the 26 T cell receptor beta chains below was sequenced from the same sample in a study of OX40 agonist ivuxolimab in advanced cancers. TCRdb's table, derived via immunoSEQ multiplex PCR, lists solely in-frame clones and lacks some. The table records more than 35,000 clones, about 88% of them present only once. Here the sequenced sample was CD4+ or CD8+ T cells sorted from blood, taken in a trial of the OX40 agonist ivuxolimab. All receptors come from an adult with an advanced solid tumor such as melanoma, head and neck, liver or kidney cancer.

This clone was recorded a few times. This chain uses TRBV9 with TRBJ1-6, with unresolved D. The CDR3 extends over 16 amino acids. Germline-derived CDR1 and CDR2 are SGDLS and YYNGEE. V lost 0 bases, J lost 7 bases, and 14 bases lay in between. The CDR3 here is CASSVGAPRENSPLHF. As DNA, the CDR3 is TGTGCCAGCAGCGTAGGGGCCCCGCGGGAAAATTCACCCCTCCACTTT.

The chain carries TRBV10-3 and TRBJ2-7; a weak D match, TRBD1 (5 bases). V lost 2 bases and J lost 7, with 12 bases in between. This CDR3 is built from 13 residues. Germline CDR1 is ENHRY and CDR2 is SYGVKD. CDR3 DNA sequence: TGTGCCATCAGTGAGCCCCCAGGGAAGGAGCAGTACTTC. Protein sequence: CAISEPPGKEQYF.

This clone was seen a few times. The chain carries TRBV6-5 and TRBJ2-2; D gene unclear. Germline V gene sequence: CDR1 MNHEY, CDR2 SVGAGI. The V end was cut by 5 bases, the J end by 4 bases, with 5 bases between. The CDR3 runs to 12 residues. The CDR3 bases are TGTGCCAGCAGTATTCTCACCGGGGAGCTGTTTTTT. Amino acid sequence: CASSILTGELFF.

This clone has a handful of counts. This chain joins TRBV4-3 and TRBJ2-7; 10 nucleotides line up with TRBD2. Looked up from germline, CDR1 is LGHNA and CDR2 is YSLEER. This CDR3 has 16 residues. After removal of 1 base from V and 1 base from J, the junction contained 4 bases not matched to a gene. DNA for the CDR3: TGCGCCAGCAGCCAAGGGATAGCGGGGGGTTCCTACGAGCAGTACTTC. Protein: CASSQGIAGGSYEQYF.

The chain combines TRBV6-6 with TRBJ2-7; D gene uncertain. The ends were cut back, 4 bases at V and 4 bases at J, with 8 bases in the middle. Germline CDR1 MNHNY, CDR2 SVGAGI (reference sequence). There are 12 residues in the CDR3. In DNA, the CDR3 is TGTGCCAGCAGTTCTGGACCGTACGAGCAGTACTTC. Translated, it gives CASSSGPYEQYF.

The rearrangement joins TRBV4-1 to TRBJ2-1; 9 nucleotides align to TRBD2. This CDR3 is 16 amino acids long. From germline, CDR1 is MGHRA and CDR2 YSYEKL. The V gene end was trimmed by 4 bases and the J gene end by 6 bases; junction bases not matched to a gene: 10. The CDR3 bases are TGCGCCAGCAGCCTCACGGGGGCGGGGGGGCTCAATGAGCAGTTCTTC. As protein: CASSLTGAGGLNEQFF.

The chain employs TRBV7-9 and TRBJ2-5; D ambiguous. CDR3 length: 12 residues. The V gene's germline CDR1 is SEHNR and CDR2 FQNEAQ (reference sequence). The V end was cut by 5 bases, the J end by 3 bases, with 7 bases between. The DNA of the CDR3 is TGTGCCAGCAGCATAATTAAAGAGACCCAGTACTTC. Amino acid sequence: CASSIIKETQYF.

The genes are TRBV10-3 and TRBJ2-7; D ambiguous. Trimming took off 6 bases at V and 3 bases at J, with 15 bases between the two ends. Per germline, CDR1 ENHRY and CDR2 SYGVKD. The CDR3 runs to 14 residues. Here the CDR3 DNA reads TGTGCCATCAGGGCCGTTGACACCGACTACGAGCAGTACTTC. Amino acids: CAIRAVDTDYEQYF.

This clone was detected only a few times. The chain combines TRBV28 with TRBJ2-5; D not certain. Germline lookup yields CDR1 MDHEN and CDR2 SYDVKM. The CDR3 is 14 residues long. V lost 2 bases, J lost 5 bases, and 12 bases lay in between. The CDR3 loop reads CASSLVFLGETQYF. The DNA for the CDR3 is TGTGCCAGCAGTTTAGTTTTCCTGGGGGAGACCCAGTACTTC.

The rearrangement links TRBV28 to TRBJ2-3; TRBD1 agrees at 7 bases. This CDR3 region has 14 residues. Germline assignment: CDR1 MDHEN and CDR2 SYDVKM. V gave up 5 bases and J gave up 2 bases; unmatched junction bases: 4. In DNA, the CDR3 is TGTGCCAGCAGTCCAGGGGGAAACACAGATACGCAGTATTTT. Translating gives CASSPGGNTDTQYF.

V and J are TRBV9 and TRBJ2-1, with 15 bases lining up with TRBD2. J was trimmed by 0 bases and V by 4 bases; bases with no gene match: 5. Germline V gene lookup returns CDR1 SGDLS and CDR2 YYNGEE. The CDR3 has 18 residues. The CDR3 sequence is CASSRGLAGGSSYNEQFF. The DNA of the CDR3 is TGTGCCAGCAGCCGAGGACTAGCGGGGGGGAGCTCCTACAATGAGCAGTTCTTC.

The CDR3: CASSSPANAGGNTIYF. The CDR3 nucleotides read TGTGCCAGCAGCTCGCCGGCGAATGCTGGAGGAAACACCATATATTTT. The chain combines TRBV7-9 with TRBJ1-3; D remains ambiguous. The CDR3 extends over 16 amino acids. CDR1 SEHNR and CDR2 FQNEAQ come from the germline V gene (reference sequence). The V end was cut by 4 bases, the J end by 4 bases, with 17 bases between.

This clone is medium-sized (0.01 to 0.1%) in the sample. The chain combines TRBV7-9 with TRBJ2-1; D possibly matches TRBD1 or TRBD2 (5 bases each). The CDR3 consists of 15 residues. V lost 5 bases to trimming and J lost 5 bases, with 16 bases between them. The germline CDR1 and CDR2 sequences are SEHNR and FQNEAQ (reference sequence). The CDR3 here is CASSPRRRDDNEQFF. Written as DNA, the CDR3 is TGTGCCAGCAGCCCCCGGCGCAGGGACGACAATGAGCAGTTCTTC. Full variable domain (outside the CDR3, taken from reference TRBV7-9 and TRBJ2-1): DTGVSQNPRHKITKRGQNVTFRCDPISEHNRLYWYRQTLGQGPEFLTYFQNEAQLEKSRLLSDRFSAERPKGSFSTLEIQRTEQGDSAMYLCASSPRRRDDNEQFFGPGTRLTVL.

The chain employs TRBV6-1 and TRBJ2-5; a weak D match, TRBD2 (7 bases). The CDR3 runs 15 residues. V was cut by 1 base and J by 5 bases, with 14 bases left in between. In germline, CDR1 is MNHNS, CDR2 SASEGT. As DNA, the CDR3 is TGTGCCAGCAGTGAAGTCCCAGGGGAGGGGGAGACCCAGTACTTC. This codes for CASSEVPGEGETQYF.

The V call is TRBV4-1, the J call TRBJ2-3; D is perhaps TRBD1 (6 bases). The CDR3 is made up of 15 amino acids. CDR1 is MGHRA, CDR2 YSYEKL, per germline. With 6 bases removed from V and 2 bases from J, the gap between germline ends came to 15 bases. The CDR3 DNA reads as TGCGCCAGCAGTCAGGGGTGGATTTCCACAGATACGCAGTATTTT. This encodes CASSQGWISTDTQYF.

This clone has just a few counts. The rearrangement uses TRBV14 and TRBJ1-1; D gene ambiguous. This CDR3 spans 12 amino acids. Looked up from germline, CDR1 is SGHDN and CDR2 is FVKESK. Trimming pared 4 bases from V and 1 base from J, leaving 4 bases between. The CDR3 is CASSPRNTEAFF. The DNA for the CDR3 is TGTGCCAGCAGCCCTAGGAACACTGAAGCTTTCTTT.

V and J are TRBV15 and TRBJ2-1, with D unresolved. V lost 4 bases and J 8 bases, leaving 15 bases between the germline ends. Germline V lookup: CDR1 LNHNV, CDR2 YYDKDF (reference sequence). The CDR3 sequence is 14 residues long. CDR3 DNA sequence: TGTGCCACCAGCAAAGGGCAGCTGAGCGATGAGCAGTTCTTC. Encoded protein: CATSKGQLSDEQFF.

This clone was observed a single time. V is TRBV10-1 and J is TRBJ2-7; maybe TRBD2 (5 bases). The CDR3 is 14 residues long. Germline V gene lookup returns CDR1 WNHNN and CDR2 SYGVQD (reference sequence). V lost 0 bases and J 2 bases, leaving 8 bases between the germline ends. CDR3 in DNA: TGCGCCAGCAGTGAGTCGGAGGTCACCTACGAGCAGTACTTC. Protein: CASSESEVTYEQYF.

This chain joins TRBV9 and TRBJ2-7; no clear D. Germline assignment: CDR1 SGDLS and CDR2 YYNGEE. Trimming cost V 0 bases and J 2 bases, with 9 bases left between them. The CDR3 totals 14 residues. DNA for the CDR3: TGTGCCAGCAGCGTAGAGCCGACCGCCTACGAGCAGTACTTC. Amino acid sequence: CASSVEPTAYEQYF.

This clone was detected a few times. This same CDR3 is encoded by further DNA sequences in the sample. The chain uses TRBV7-6 and TRBJ1-5; D remains unclear. With 1 base removed from V and 2 bases from J, the gap between germline ends came to 6 bases. The germline V gene has CDR1 SGHVS and CDR2 FNYEAQ. The CDR3 spans 14 residues. CDR3 DNA sequence: TGTGCCAGCAGCTTAGGCCCCGGCAATCAGCCCCAGCATTTT. Translating gives CASSLGPGNQPQHF.

This chain links TRBV6-5 with TRBJ2-1; a weak D match, TRBD1 (5 bases). CDR3 length: 14 amino acids. Trimming took 2 bases from V and 10 from J, leaving 15 bases between them. Germline-derived CDR1 and CDR2 are MNHEY and SVGAGI. CDR3 in DNA: TGTGCCAGCAGTTACGAAGTTGGGGCCAACGAGCAGTTCTTC. Its protein product is CASSYEVGANEQFF.

The rearrangement uses TRBV28 and TRBJ2-7; no definite D call. Germline values: CDR1 MDHEN, CDR2 SYDVKM. Between the trimmed V and J ends, which lost 11 bases and 0 bases, there was a span of 14 bases. This CDR3 has 13 amino acids. The CDR3 here is CAAMDHDSYEQYF. DNA for the CDR3: TGTGCCGCCATGGATCATGACTCCTACGAGCAGTACTTC. The whole variable domain, filled in from reference TRBV28 and TRBJ2-7, reads DVKVTQSSRYLVKRTGEKVFLECVQDMDHENMFWYRQDPGLGLRLIYFSYDVKMKEKGDIPEGYSVSREKKERFSLILESASTNQTSMYLCAAMDHDSYEQYFGPGTRLTVT.

The J gene is TRBJ2-2, the V gene TRBV5-1, with no clear D. The germline V gene encodes CDR1 SGHRS and CDR2 YFSETQ. The CDR3 has 13 residues. V was clipped by 3 bases and J by 6 bases, with 9 bases between them. Here the CDR3 reads CASSYWGPGELFF. CDR3 bases: TGCGCCAGCAGCTATTGGGGTCCCGGGGAGCTGTTTTTT.

J is TRBJ2-1 and V is TRBV9; unclear D gene. Per germline, CDR1 SGDLS and CDR2 YYNGEE. V was pared by 6 bases and J by 3 bases, with 13 bases between. The CDR3 consists of 14 residues. CDR3 sequence reads: CASNDGLSYNEQFF. CDR3 in DNA: TGTGCCAGCAACGACGGGTTGAGCTACAATGAGCAGTTCTTC.

The V gene is TRBV19, the J gene TRBJ1-4, with 7 bases aligning to TRBD1. V trimming: 4 bases; J trimming: 4 bases; junction bases outside the gene matches: 6. There are 15 residues in the CDR3. CDR1 is LNHDA, CDR2 SQIVND, per germline (reference sequence). CDR3 protein: CASSTTGDLNEKLFF. In nucleotides, the CDR3 is TGTGCCAGTAGTACAACAGGGGACCTTAATGAAAAACTGTTTTTT.

The chain links TRBV14 to TRBJ1-5; D not resolved. From germline, CDR1 is SGHDN and CDR2 FVKESK. Trimming shortened V by 2 bases and J by 4 bases, and 9 bases separated the two germline ends. The CDR3 consists of 14 residues. As DNA, the CDR3 is TGTGCCAGCAGCCAAACGGGTCTAAATCAGCCCCAGCATTTT. Protein sequence: CASSQTGLNQPQHF.